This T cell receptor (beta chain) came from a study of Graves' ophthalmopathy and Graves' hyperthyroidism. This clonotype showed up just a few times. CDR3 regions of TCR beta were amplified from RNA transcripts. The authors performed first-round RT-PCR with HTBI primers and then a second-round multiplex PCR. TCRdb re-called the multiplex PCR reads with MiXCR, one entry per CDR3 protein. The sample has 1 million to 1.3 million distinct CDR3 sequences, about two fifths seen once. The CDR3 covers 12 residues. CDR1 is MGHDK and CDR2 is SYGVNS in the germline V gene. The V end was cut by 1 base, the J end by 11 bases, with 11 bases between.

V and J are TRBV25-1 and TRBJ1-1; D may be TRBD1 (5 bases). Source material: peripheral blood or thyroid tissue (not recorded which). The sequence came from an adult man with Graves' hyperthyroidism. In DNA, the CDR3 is TGTGCCAGCAGTGAATTCCCGGGGCGGGCTTTCTTT. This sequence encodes CASSEFPGRAFF.